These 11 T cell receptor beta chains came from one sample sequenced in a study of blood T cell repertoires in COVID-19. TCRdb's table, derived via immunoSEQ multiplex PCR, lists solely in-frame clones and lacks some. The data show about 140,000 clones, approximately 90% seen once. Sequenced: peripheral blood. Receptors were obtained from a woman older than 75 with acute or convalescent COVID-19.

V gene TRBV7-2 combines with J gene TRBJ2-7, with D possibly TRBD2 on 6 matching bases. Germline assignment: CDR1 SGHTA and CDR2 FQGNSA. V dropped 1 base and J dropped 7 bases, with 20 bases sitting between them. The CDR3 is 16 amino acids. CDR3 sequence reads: CASSLGAGGTRGEQYF. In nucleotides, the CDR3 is TGTGCCAGCAGCTTAGGGGCCGGGGGAACAAGAGGTGAGCAGTACTTC.

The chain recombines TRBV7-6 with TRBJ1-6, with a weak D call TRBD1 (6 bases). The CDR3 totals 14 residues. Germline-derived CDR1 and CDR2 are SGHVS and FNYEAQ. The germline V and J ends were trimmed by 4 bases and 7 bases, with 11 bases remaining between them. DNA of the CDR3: TGTGCCAGCAGCTACGGACAGAAGAATTCACCCCTCCACTTT. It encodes CASSYGQKNSPLHF. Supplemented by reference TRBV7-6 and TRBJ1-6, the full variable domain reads GAGVSQSPRYKVTKRGQDVALRCDPISGHVSLYWYRQALGQGPEFLTYFNYEAQQDKSGLPNDRFSAERPEGSISTLTIQRTEQRDSAMYRCASSYGQKNSPLHFGNGTRLTVT.

The CDR3 bases are TGCGCCAGCAGTTCGCCGAACGGAGAAGGCTACACCTTC. Its protein product is CASSSPNGEGYTF. V and J are TRBV5-1 and TRBJ1-2, with no clear D. The germline gives CDR1 SGHRS, CDR2 YFSETQ. The CDR3 is 13 residues long. Trimming took off 5 bases at V and 8 bases at J, with 16 bases between the two ends.

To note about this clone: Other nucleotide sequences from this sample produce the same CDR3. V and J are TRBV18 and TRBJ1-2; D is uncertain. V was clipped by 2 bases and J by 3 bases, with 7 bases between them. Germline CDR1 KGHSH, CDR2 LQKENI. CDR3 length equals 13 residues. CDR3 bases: TGTGCCAGCTCACCAGGCGGGGACTATGGCTACACCTTC. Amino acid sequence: CASSPGGDYGYTF.

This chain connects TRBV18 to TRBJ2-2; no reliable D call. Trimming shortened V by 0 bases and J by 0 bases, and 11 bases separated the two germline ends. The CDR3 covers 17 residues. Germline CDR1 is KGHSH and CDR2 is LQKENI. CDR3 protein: CASSPPGRPSNTGELFF. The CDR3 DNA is TGTGCCAGCTCACCACCGGGCAGGCCCTCGAACACCGGGGAGCTGTTTTTT.

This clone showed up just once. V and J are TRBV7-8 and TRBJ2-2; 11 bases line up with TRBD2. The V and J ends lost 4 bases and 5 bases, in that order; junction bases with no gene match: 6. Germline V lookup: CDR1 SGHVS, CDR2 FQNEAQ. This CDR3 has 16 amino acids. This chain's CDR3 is CASSSSGGLSTGELFF. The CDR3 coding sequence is TGTGCCAGCAGCTCTAGCGGGGGGCTCTCAACCGGGGAGCTGTTTTTT. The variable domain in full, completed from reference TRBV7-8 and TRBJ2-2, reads GAGVSQSPRYKVAKRGQDVALRCDPISGHVSLFWYQQALGQGPEFLTYFQNEAQLDKSGLPSDRFFAERPEGSVSTLKIQRTQQEDSAVYLCASSSSGGLSTGELFFGEGSRLTVL.

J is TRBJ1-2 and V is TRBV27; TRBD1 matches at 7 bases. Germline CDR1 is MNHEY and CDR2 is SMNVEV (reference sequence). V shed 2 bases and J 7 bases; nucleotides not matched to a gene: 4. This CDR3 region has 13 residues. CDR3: CASSLRQGGGYTF. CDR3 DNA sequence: TGTGCCAGCAGTTTAAGACAGGGAGGTGGCTACACCTTC.

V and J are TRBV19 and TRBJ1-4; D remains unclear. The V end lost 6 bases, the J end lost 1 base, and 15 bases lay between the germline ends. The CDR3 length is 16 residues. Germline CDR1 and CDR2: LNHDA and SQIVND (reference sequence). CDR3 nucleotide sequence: TGTGCCAGTAGGATCTCGGGGAGTCAAACTAATGAAAAACTGTTTTTT. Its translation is CASRISGSQTNEKLFF.

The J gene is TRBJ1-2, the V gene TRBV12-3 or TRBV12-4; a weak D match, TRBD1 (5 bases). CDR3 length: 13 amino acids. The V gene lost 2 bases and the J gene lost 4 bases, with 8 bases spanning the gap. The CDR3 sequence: CASSLQGVYGYTF. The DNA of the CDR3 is TGTGCCAGCAGTTTACAGGGCGTCTATGGCTACACCTTC.

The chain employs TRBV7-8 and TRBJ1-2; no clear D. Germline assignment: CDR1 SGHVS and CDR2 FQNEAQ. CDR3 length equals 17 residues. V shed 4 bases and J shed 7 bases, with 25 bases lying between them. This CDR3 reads CASSWGSVPGGSGGYTF. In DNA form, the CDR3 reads TGTGCCAGCAGCTGGGGTAGCGTGCCCGGAGGTTCTGGTGGCTACACCTTC.

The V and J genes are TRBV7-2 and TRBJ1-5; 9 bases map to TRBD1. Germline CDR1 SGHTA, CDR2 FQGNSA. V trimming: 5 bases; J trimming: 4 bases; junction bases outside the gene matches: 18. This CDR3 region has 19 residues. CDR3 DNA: TGTGCCAGCAGCCTCACAGGGGGCCCACCACTCGTAGGAAATCAGCCCCAGCATTTT. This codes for CASSLTGGPPLVGNQPQHF.